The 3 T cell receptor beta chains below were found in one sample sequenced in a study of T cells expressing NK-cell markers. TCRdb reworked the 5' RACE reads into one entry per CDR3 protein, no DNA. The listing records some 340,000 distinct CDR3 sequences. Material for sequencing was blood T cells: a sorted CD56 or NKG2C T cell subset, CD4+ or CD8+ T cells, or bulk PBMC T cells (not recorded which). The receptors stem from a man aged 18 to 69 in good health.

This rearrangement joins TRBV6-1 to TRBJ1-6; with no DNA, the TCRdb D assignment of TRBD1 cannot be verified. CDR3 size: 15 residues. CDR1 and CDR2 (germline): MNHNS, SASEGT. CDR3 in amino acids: CASSEGRHPGVPLHF.

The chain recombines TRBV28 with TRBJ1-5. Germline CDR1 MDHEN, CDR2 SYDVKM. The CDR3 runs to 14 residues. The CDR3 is CASSSPPGNQPQHF.

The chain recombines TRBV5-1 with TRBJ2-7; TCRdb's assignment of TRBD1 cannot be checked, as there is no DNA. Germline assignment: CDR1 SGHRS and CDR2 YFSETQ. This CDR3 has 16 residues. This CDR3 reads CASSPGTGDVAYEQYF.